The 20 T cell receptor beta chains in this list originate from one sample, sequenced in a study of spatial heterogeneity in lung cancer. Time point reported: blood at routine non-recurrence follow-up after resection. TCRdb passed the 5' RACE reads through MiXCR, listing each CDR3 protein once. The table includes 40,000 to 50,000 distinct CDR3 sequences, approximately 10% detected once. The sequences come from PBMCs, collected at follow-up. The source of these receptors is a female donor with early-stage non-small cell lung cancer.

This clonotype was counted between two and nine times. The chain has TRBV27 and TRBJ2-3; possible D gene TRBD2, 7 bases. V was cut by 3 bases and J by 3 bases, with 13 bases left in between. Looked up from germline, CDR1 is MNHEY and CDR2 is SMNVEV (reference sequence). This CDR3 region has 15 residues. Here the CDR3 reads CASSLGGLETDTQYF. As DNA, the CDR3 is TGTGCCAGCAGTTTGGGGGGGCTGGAGACAGATACGCAGTATTTT.

On this clonotype itself: The junction and the germline gene differ at one end; a read error may be behind it. This CDR3 is CASRNLGGAGAGF. The CDR3 DNA follows: TGTGCCAGCAGAAACCTAGGTGGGGCAGGAGCGGGCTTC. The V and J genes are TRBV28 and TRBJ2-7; weak D call: TRBD2 (6 bases). Germline V CDR1 and CDR2: MDHEN, SYDVKM. The CDR3 is 13 amino acids. The full variable domain, its missing parts supplied by reference TRBV28 and TRBJ2-7, is DVKVTQSSRYLVKRTGEKVFLECVQDMDHENMFWYRQDPGLGLRLIYFSYDVKMKEKGDIPEGYSVSREKKERFSLILESASTNQTSMYLCASRNLGGAGAGFGPGTRLTVT.

The rearrangement links TRBV7-2 to TRBJ2-1; 13 nucleotides align to TRBD2. J lost 12 bases, V lost 4 bases, and 6 bases had no gene match. CDR1 and CDR2 (germline): SGHTA, FQGNSA. The CDR3 contains 14 residues. The chain's CDR3 is CASSSGTSGVRQFF. In DNA form, the CDR3 reads TGTGCCAGCAGCTCCGGGACTAGCGGGGTGAGGCAGTTCTTC.

This clonotype was seen repeatedly, ten times or more. The chain links TRBV7-9 to TRBJ1-6; D not certain. Trimming stripped 2 bases from V and 5 bases from J, with 7 bases between. Germline loops: CDR1 SEHNR, CDR2 FQNEAQ (reference sequence). CDR3 length equals 14 residues. CDR3: CASSLNGNNSPLHF. Here the CDR3 DNA reads TGTGCCAGCAGCTTAAACGGGAATAATTCACCCCTCCACTTT.

This clonotype was seen at least ten times. The chain carries TRBV29-1 and TRBJ1-1; D is uncertain. CDR3 length: 13 residues. Germline V gives CDR1 SQVTM, CDR2 ANQGSEA. Trimming took 5 bases from V and 0 from J, leaving 10 bases between them. CDR3 protein: CSVQLRVNTEAFF. The CDR3 region has the DNA TGCAGCGTTCAATTACGGGTGAACACTGAAGCTTTCTTT.

Many counts were recorded for this clonotype. The chain is built from TRBV3-1 and TRBJ2-3; a possible D gene is TRBD2 (5 bases). Germline lookup yields CDR1 LGHDT and CDR2 YNNKEL (reference sequence). V was pared by 0 bases and J by 6 bases, with 7 bases between. The CDR3 is 13 residues long. CDR3 nucleotide sequence: TGTGCCAGCAGCCAAGAGCGGGCTGATACGCAGTATTTT. This translates into CASSQERADTQYF.

The sample holds many counts of this clonotype. This chain joins TRBV7-2 and TRBJ2-5, with D hard to call. CDR1 is SGHTA and CDR2 is FQGNSA in the germline V gene. CDR3 length: 15 amino acids. V lost 5 bases, J lost 3 bases, and 16 bases lay in between. Written as DNA, the CDR3 is TGTGCCAGCAGCCCCGGCGGTTATGGGAAAGAGACCCAGTACTTC. Translated: CASSPGGYGKETQYF. The full variable domain, rest sourced from reference TRBV7-2 and TRBJ2-5, is GAGVSQSPSNKVTEKGKDVELRCDPISGHTALYWYRQSLGQGLEFLIYFQGNSAPDKSGLPSDRFSAERTGGSVSTLTIQRTQQEDSAVYLCASSPGGYGKETQYFGPGTRLLVL.

The sample holds a few counts of this clonotype. The chain joins TRBV20-1 to TRBJ2-7; D remains ambiguous. The ends were cut back, 2 bases at V and 2 bases at J, with 13 bases in the middle. CDR3 length: 14 amino acids. Per the germline V gene, CDR1 is DFQATT and CDR2 is SNEGSKA (reference sequence). In nucleotides, the CDR3 is TGCAGTGCTAGACGGTCAGAGAATGCCTACGAGCAGTACTTC. Amino acids: CSARRSENAYEQYF.

The chain combines TRBV7-3 with TRBJ1-6; 8 bases fit TRBD1. This CDR3 is built from 16 residues. With 3 bases clipped from V and 9 bases from J, the junction kept 10 bases outside the gene matches. CDR1 is SGHTA and CDR2 is FQGTGA in the germline V gene. This CDR3 is CASSFSSGQGGSPLHF. In DNA form, the CDR3 reads TGTGCCAGCAGCTTTTCCTCTGGACAGGGAGGTTCACCCCTCCACTTT.

This clonotype occurred many times. V is TRBV2 and J is TRBJ2-2, with D perhaps being TRBD1 or TRBD2 (5 bases each). Germline CDR1 is SNHLY and CDR2 is FYNNEI. The CDR3 runs to 14 residues. The ends were cut back, 2 bases at V and 5 bases at J, with 9 bases in the middle. The CDR3: CASSEIGGTGELFF. The DNA of the CDR3 is TGTGCCAGCAGTGAAATTGGGGGAACCGGGGAGCTGTTTTTT.

This clonotype appeared a few times. The CDR3 DNA reads TGCAGCGTTGAAACACGACAGGTCGGCACCGGGGAGCTGTTTTTT. Amino acids: CSVETRQVGTGELFF. The chain has TRBV29-1 and TRBJ2-2, with a possible D match to TRBD1 (6 bases). The CDR3 contains 15 residues. Germline assignment: CDR1 SQVTM and CDR2 ANQGSEA. Trimming took 2 bases from V and 4 from J, leaving 14 bases between them.

This chain joins TRBV19 and TRBJ1-2, with D perhaps matching TRBD1 (5 bases). Germline CDR1 LNHDA, CDR2 SQIVND (reference sequence). Trimming cost V 5 bases and J 0 bases, with 25 bases left between them. CDR3 length: 19 residues. The DNA for the CDR3 is TGTGCCAGTAGTCCGCACTACCAGGGATGGACATCCTCTAACTATGGCTACACCTTC. This gives the protein CASSPHYQGWTSSNYGYTF.

This clonotype has a handful of counts. This chain links TRBV20-1 with TRBJ2-5, with 16 bases lining up with TRBD2. With 6 bases clipped from V and 4 bases from J, the junction kept 2 bases outside the gene matches. The CDR3 spans 14 residues. Per germline, CDR1 DFQATT and CDR2 SNEGSKA (reference sequence). This CDR3 reads CSAGTSGGAETQYF. CDR3 DNA: TGCAGTGCCGGGACTAGCGGGGGGGCAGAGACCCAGTACTTC.

Here the CDR3 DNA reads TGTGCCAGCAGCACGCAAAGCCGAGGAGGGGGCTATGGCTACACCTTC. This gives the protein CASSTQSRGGGYGYTF. J is TRBJ1-2 and V is TRBV7-8; a weak D match, TRBD1 (6 bases). V lost 5 bases and J 4 bases, leaving 20 bases between the germline ends. CDR1 SGHVS and CDR2 FQNEAQ come from the germline V gene. The CDR3 has 16 residues.

This clonotype was counted a single time. A read error may be the cause here, since a much bigger clone is one base away. V usage is TRBV5-1 and J usage is TRBJ2-2, with unresolved D. This CDR3 is built from 14 residues. CDR1 and CDR2 (germline): SGHRS, YFSETQ. Trimming stripped 9 bases from V and 1 base from J, with 13 bases between. This chain's CDR3 is CATANSENTGELFF. The CDR3, as DNA: TGCGCCACAGCTAATTCAGAGAACACCGGGGAGCTGTTTTTT.

This clonotype has at least ten counts. The chain employs TRBV29-1 and TRBJ1-5; D is uncertain. The ends were cut back, 6 bases at V and 5 bases at J, with 11 bases in the middle. Germline V gives CDR1 SQVTM, CDR2 ANQGSEA. There are 12 residues in the CDR3. Here the CDR3 DNA reads TGCAGCGTGGGAGAGTTCGATCAGCCCCAGCATTTT. Translating it yields CSVGEFDQPQHF.

This sequence joins TRBV5-1 and TRBJ1-1, with D unclear. The germline CDR1 and CDR2 sequences are SGHRS and YFSETQ. The CDR3 is 13 amino acids. The ends were cut back, 4 bases at V and 1 base at J, with 8 bases in the middle. The CDR3 coding sequence is TGCGCCAGCAGCGTAGACGGGAACACTGAAGCTTTCTTT. Protein product: CASSVDGNTEAFF. Based on the CDR3 plus reference TRBV5-1 and TRBJ1-1, the full variable domain is KAGVTQTPRYLIKTRGQQVTLSCSPISGHRSVSWYQQTPGQGLQFLFEYFSETQRNKGNFPGRFSGRQFSNSRSEMNVSTLELGDSALYLCASSVDGNTEAFFGQGTRLTVV.

This clonotype was counted at least ten times. The chain uses TRBV7-8 and TRBJ1-6; D remains ambiguous. There are 15 residues in the CDR3. CDR1 SGHVS and CDR2 FQNEAQ come from the germline V gene. Trimming shortened V by 1 base and J by 10 bases, and 14 bases separated the two germline ends. In nucleotides, the CDR3 is TGTGCCAGCAGCTTAGTGCAGGCGCTGATGTCACCCCTCCACTTT. Translation gives CASSLVQALMSPLHF. Full variable domain (rest looked up from reference TRBV7-8 and TRBJ1-6): GAGVSQSPRYKVAKRGQDVALRCDPISGHVSLFWYQQALGQGPEFLTYFQNEAQLDKSGLPSDRFFAERPEGSVSTLKIQRTQQEDSAVYLCASSLVQALMSPLHFGNGTRLTVT.

This clonotype was seen repeatedly, ten times or more. V usage is TRBV4-3 and J usage is TRBJ2-2; D is unclear. V lost 0 bases to trimming and J lost 7 bases, with 6 bases between them. The germline V gene has CDR1 LGHNA and CDR2 YSLEER. The CDR3 is made up of 13 amino acids. CDR3 coding DNA: TGCGCCAGCAGCCAAGATTTTCGCGGGGAGCTGTTTTTT. Protein: CASSQDFRGELFF.

The V and J genes are TRBV29-1 and TRBJ1-1; D is undetermined. Germline CDR1 reads SQVTM; CDR2 reads ANQGSEA. Trimming stripped 4 bases from V and 1 base from J, with 7 bases between. This CDR3 spans 12 amino acids. Here the CDR3 reads CSVVKGNTEAFF. For the CDR3, the DNA is TGCAGCGTTGTTAAGGGGAACACTGAAGCTTTCTTT. The full variable domain, completed using reference TRBV29-1 and TRBJ1-1, is SAVISQKPSRDICQRGTSLTIQCQVDSQVTMMFWYRQQPGQSLTLIATANQGSEATYESGFVIDKFPISRPNLTFSTLTVSNMSPEDSSIYLCSVVKGNTEAFFGQGTRLTVV.